This T cell receptor (beta chain) is drawn from a study of cytomegalovirus exposure and HLA in healthy donors. In germline, CDR1 is SQVTM, CDR2 ANQGSEA. With V trimmed by 7 bases and J by 7 bases, 13 bases remained unmatched. This CDR3 has 17 residues. PCR was performed using 60 Vbeta and 13 Jbeta primers. Clones were sequenced by immunoSEQ multiplex PCR, and TCRdb holds only the in-frame ones, with some missing. The sample includes roughly 120,000 clones, 50% to 70% of them seen just once. The source of this sequence is a woman between 40 and 55 years old in good health and CMV-seropositive. The specimen sequenced was PBMCs. J is TRBJ2-2 and V is TRBV29-1; 15 nucleotides agree with TRBD2. The CDR3 region is CSARGGTSGRYGGELFF. Here the CDR3 DNA reads TGCAGCGCCCGAGGGGGGACTAGCGGGAGGTACGGCGGGGAGCTGTTTTTT.